The 30 T cell receptor beta chains below come from one sample, sequenced in a study of blood T cell repertoires in COVID-19. Some clones are missing from TCRdb's copy, which holds only in-frame ones; the method was immunoSEQ multiplex PCR. Among roughly 80,000 clones listed, 77% were seen once. Sequenced sample: peripheral blood. The receptor source for this set is a human donor in a cohort sampled during active COVID-19.

Concerning this clone itself: Other DNA sequences from this sample encode an identical CDR3 as well. The V and J genes are TRBV5-4 and TRBJ1-1, with D possibly matching TRBD1 (5 bases). V was trimmed by 4 bases and J by 0 bases, leaving 7 bases between them. Germline V gene lookup returns CDR1 SGHNT and CDR2 YYREEE (reference sequence). CDR3 length: 13 amino acids. The DNA of the CDR3 is TGTGCCAGCAGCCTAGGGGTGAACACTGAAGCTTTCTTT. Translating it yields CASSLGVNTEAFF.

This chain connects TRBV7-3 to TRBJ2-2, with 8 bases matching TRBD2. Germline V gene sequence: CDR1 SGHTA, CDR2 FQGTGA. V lost 1 base to trimming and J lost 4 bases; unmatched junction nucleotides: 5. The CDR3 totals 16 residues. CDR3 loop: CASSLNRGGITGELFF. CDR3 bases: TGTGCCAGCAGCTTAAACCGGGGGGGCATCACCGGGGAGCTGTTTTTT.

V and J are TRBV18 and TRBJ2-5, with 7 bases matching TRBD1. V gave up 3 bases and J gave up 2 bases; unmatched junction bases: 6. CDR1 is KGHSH and CDR2 is LQKENI in the germline V gene. The CDR3 covers 15 residues. CDR3 coding DNA: TGTGCCAGCTCACCCGGGACAGACAGTCAAGAGACCCAGTACTTC. Protein product: CASSPGTDSQETQYF.

Remarks on this clone: At one end the junction does not follow the germline gene, possibly because of a read error. The chain uses TRBV11-2 and TRBJ2-2; 10 bases are a match to TRBD2. From germline, CDR1 is SGHAT and CDR2 FQNNGV. The CDR3 runs to 16 residues. CDR3 region: CASSRYSGGNIGELFF. The CDR3 nucleotides are TGTGCCAGCAGCCGCTATAGCGGGGGGAACATCGGGGAGCTGTTTTTT.

This clone occurred a few times. This chain uses TRBV15 with TRBJ2-7, with 9 nucleotides matching TRBD1. Germline CDR1 reads LNHNV; CDR2 reads YYDKDF (reference sequence). The CDR3 is 17 residues long. V lost 0 bases, J lost 6 bases, and 12 bases stayed unmatched. CDR3 amino acids: CATSRDNSGTGFFEQYF. CDR3 DNA: TGTGCCACCAGCAGAGATAATTCCGGGACAGGGTTTTTCGAGCAGTACTTC.

The gene calls are TRBV2 and TRBJ2-7, with TRBD2 matching over 10 bases. This CDR3 has 14 amino acids. Germline loops: CDR1 SNHLY, CDR2 FYNNEI. The V and J ends lost 8 bases and 6 bases, in that order; junction bases with no gene match: 10. CDR3 loop: CASGRAGGPSEQYF. The CDR3 DNA is TGTGCCAGCGGCAGAGCGGGGGGGCCTAGCGAGCAGTACTTC.

This chain joins TRBV5-1 and TRBJ1-1; D not resolved. The V gene's germline CDR1 is SGHRS and CDR2 YFSETQ. V dropped 4 bases and J dropped 0 bases, with 7 bases sitting between them. The CDR3 runs 13 residues. The DNA of the CDR3 is TGCGCCAGCAGCCGTGACTTGAACACTGAAGCTTTCTTT. Translated, it gives CASSRDLNTEAFF.

The chain recombines TRBV5-1 with TRBJ2-1; 7 nucleotides line up with TRBD2. V lost 1 base, J lost 0 bases, and 1 base stayed unmatched. The germline V gene encodes CDR1 SGHRS and CDR2 YFSETQ. The CDR3 has 15 residues. CDR3 loop: CASSLRGDSYNEQFF. Written as DNA, the CDR3 is TGCGCCAGCAGCTTGCGGGGGGACTCCTACAATGAGCAGTTCTTC.

CDR3 sequence reads: CASSEIGNIQYF. CDR3 DNA: TGTGCCAGCAGTGAAATCGGGAACATTCAGTACTTC. This sequence joins TRBV6-1 and TRBJ2-4, with unresolved D. Trimming took off 2 bases at V and 7 bases at J, with 6 bases between the two ends. There are 12 residues in the CDR3. Germline CDR1 and CDR2: MNHNS and SASEGT.

The genes are TRBV5-4 and TRBJ2-2; possibly TRBD2 for D (5 bases). V shed 4 bases and J shed 7 bases, with 11 bases lying between them. Germline V gives CDR1 SGHNT, CDR2 YYREEE (reference sequence). The CDR3 runs 13 residues. CDR3 nucleotide sequence: TGTGCCAGCAGCGGCCAGAGGGTCGGGGAGCTGTTTTTT. Protein sequence: CASSGQRVGELFF.

The V gene is TRBV2, the J gene TRBJ2-7; 8 bases align to TRBD1. This CDR3 spans 13 amino acids. The germline CDR1 and CDR2 sequences are SNHLY and FYNNEI. After removal of 6 bases from V and 6 bases from J, the junction contained 7 bases not matched to a gene. CDR3 amino acids: CASSRTGSSEQYF. The CDR3 bases are TGTGCCAGCAGCCGGACAGGGTCCAGCGAGCAGTACTTC.

This clone was picked up one time. The chain is built from TRBV5-6 and TRBJ2-7; 7 bases match TRBD1. V trimming: 0 bases; J trimming: 5 bases; junction bases outside the gene matches: 2. The CDR3 length is 13 residues. Per germline, CDR1 SGHDT and CDR2 YYEEEE. Written as DNA, the CDR3 is TGTGCCAGCAGCTTGGACAGGGGACACGAGCAGTACTTC. The encoded protein is CASSLDRGHEQYF.

The chain combines TRBV28 with TRBJ1-6, with D unresolved. Germline V gene data show CDR1 as MDHEN and CDR2 as SYDVKM. Trimming took off 3 bases at V and 7 bases at J, with 13 bases between the two ends. This CDR3 comprises 15 residues. The CDR3 reads CASSFIRGRNSPLHF. CDR3 bases: TGTGCCAGCAGTTTTATCCGGGGTCGGAATTCACCCCTCCACTTT.

The chain joins TRBV11-2 to TRBJ2-7; TRBD1 matches 7 bases. This CDR3 has 14 residues. The V gene's germline CDR1 is SGHAT and CDR2 FQNNGV. After removal of 5 bases from V and 2 bases from J, the junction contained 6 bases not matched to a gene. The CDR3 DNA follows: TGTGCCAGCAGCAGGCGACAGGGTCCCTACGAGCAGTACTTC. The encoded protein is CASSRRQGPYEQYF.

This sequence joins TRBV10-2 and TRBJ2-7; 7 bases match TRBD1. The V gene end was trimmed by 3 bases and the J gene end by 5 bases; junction bases not matched to a gene: 13. Germline V gene sequence: CDR1 WSHSY, CDR2 SAAADI. The CDR3 extends over 16 amino acids. Here the CDR3 reads CASSDPTRKTGHEQYF. The DNA for the CDR3 is TGCGCCAGCAGTGACCCTACGAGGAAGACAGGGCACGAGCAGTACTTC.

In this sample, this clone turned up a few times. For the CDR3, the DNA is TGTGCCAGCAATACAGGGGGTGGAAACTCACCCCTCCACTTT. This encodes CASNTGGGNSPLHF. V usage is TRBV9 and J usage is TRBJ1-6; 8 nucleotides match TRBD1. J lost 10 bases, V lost 6 bases, and 9 bases had no gene match. There are 14 residues in the CDR3. Germline CDR1 and CDR2: SGDLS and YYNGEE.

This chain connects TRBV27 to TRBJ2-6; D is possibly TRBD2 (6 bases). The CDR3 has 14 residues. The germline V gene has CDR1 MNHEY and CDR2 SMNVEV (reference sequence). V lost 4 bases, J lost 2 bases, and 6 bases lay in between. CDR3 coding DNA: TGTGCCAGCAGTTCGGGGGCTGGGGCCAACGTCCTGACTTTC. It encodes CASSSGAGANVLTF.

The V and J genes are TRBV24-1 and TRBJ2-7; D remains unclear. Germline V gene lookup returns CDR1 KGHDR and CDR2 SFDVKD. The CDR3 loop spans 10 amino acids. The germline V and J ends were trimmed by 9 bases and 7 bases, with 9 bases remaining between them. CDR3 DNA sequence: TGTGCCACCGGTCGAGAAGAGCAGTACTTC. Translating it yields CATGREEQYF.

The chain joins TRBV5-6 to TRBJ2-7, with D maybe TRBD2 (7 bases). CDR1 and CDR2 from the germline V gene are SGHDT and YYEEEE. V was cut by 5 bases and J by 0 bases, with 15 bases left in between. The CDR3 extends over 15 amino acids. The DNA of the CDR3 is TGTGCCAGCAGGGTCGGGGGGCCGTACTCCTACGAGCAGTACTTC. It yields the protein CASRVGGPYSYEQYF.

The V and J genes are TRBV4-3 and TRBJ2-3; 9 positions agree with TRBD2. V lost 1 base to trimming and J lost 1 base; unmatched junction nucleotides: 0. This CDR3 has 15 amino acids. Germline loops: CDR1 LGHNA, CDR2 YSLEER. The CDR3 sequence: CASSQGLAGTDTQYF. In DNA, the CDR3 is TGCGCCAGCAGCCAAGGACTAGCGGGCACAGATACGCAGTATTTT.

The CDR3 DNA reads as TGTGCCAGCATAAGGCAGGGTACGACTTTCTTT. Residues: CASIRQGTTFF. The chain links TRBV2 to TRBJ1-1; the D gene is possibly TRBD1 (5 bases). Trimming removed 7 bases from V and 12 bases from J, with 15 bases in between. The CDR3 runs to 11 residues. CDR1 and CDR2 (germline): SNHLY, FYNNEI.

This chain joins TRBV18 and TRBJ1-1; 8 bases fit TRBD1. Germline CDR1 is KGHSH and CDR2 is LQKENI. CDR3 length: 15 residues. Trimming cost V 1 base and J 6 bases; bases outside gene matches: 7. The CDR3 DNA sequence: TGTGCCAGCTCACCACTGACAGGGGCAGGGTCTGAAGCTTTCTTT. It is translated as CASSPLTGAGSEAFF.

This chain joins TRBV6-5 and TRBJ2-7, with 8 bases matching TRBD1. The J segment lost 6 bases and the V segment lost 4 bases, leaving 11 bases of the junction unmatched. There are 15 residues in the CDR3. The germline V gene has CDR1 MNHEY and CDR2 SVGAGI. The CDR3 DNA follows: TGTGCCAGCAGTTTTTCGCCCACAGGGGGTACCGAGCAGTACTTC. Translated: CASSFSPTGGTEQYF.

This clone came up a few times. The chain combines TRBV5-4 with TRBJ2-1; 12 bases match TRBD2. V trimming: 2 bases; J trimming: 8 bases; junction bases outside the gene matches: 5. Germline V gene sequence: CDR1 SGHNT, CDR2 YYREEE (reference sequence). The CDR3 spans 15 residues. CDR3 region: CASSFGTSGSYEQFF. CDR3 in DNA: TGTGCCAGCAGCTTCGGGACTAGCGGGTCCTATGAGCAGTTCTTC.

This chain uses TRBV9 with TRBJ1-1; D possibly corresponds to TRBD1 (5 bases). CDR3 length equals 15 residues. With 4 bases removed from V and 1 base from J, the gap between germline ends came to 14 bases. Germline lookup yields CDR1 SGDLS and CDR2 YYNGEE. The CDR3 protein is CASSPGHRPNTEAFF. The CDR3 region has the DNA TGTGCCAGCAGCCCGGGTCACAGGCCGAACACTGAAGCTTTCTTT.

This clone was observed a few times. The genes are TRBV10-3 and TRBJ2-1, with TRBD2 matching over 9 bases. This CDR3 is 14 amino acids long. Germline V gives CDR1 ENHRY, CDR2 SYGVKD. Losses at the gene ends were 7 bases for V and 5 bases for J; bases not matched to a gene: 6. CDR3 sequence: CAINSAGGDNEQFF. CDR3 coding DNA: TGTGCCATCAACTCAGCGGGGGGAGACAATGAGCAGTTCTTC.

The rearrangement joins TRBV7-8 to TRBJ2-7; a possible D gene is TRBD2 (6 bases). CDR1 and CDR2 from the germline V gene are SGHVS and FQNEAQ. This CDR3 contains 13 residues. Between the trimmed V and J ends, which lost 5 bases and 4 bases, there was a span of 12 bases. CDR3 nucleotides: TGTGCCAGCAGCGACCCCGGGAGATACGAGCAGTACTTC. This sequence encodes CASSDPGRYEQYF.

The chain recombines TRBV25-1 with TRBJ2-1, with D perhaps TRBD1 (7 bases). Per germline, CDR1 MGHDK and CDR2 SYGVNS. With 6 bases removed from V and 6 bases from J, the gap between germline ends came to 15 bases. The CDR3 contains 14 residues. CDR3 sequence reads: CASRRQGLVNEQFF. The CDR3, as DNA: TGTGCCAGCAGGCGACAGGGACTGGTCAATGAGCAGTTCTTC.

The chain couples TRBV5-1 to TRBJ2-6; the match to TRBD1 covers 7 bases. The CDR3 totals 17 residues. Losses at the gene ends were 1 base for V and 0 bases for J; bases not matched to a gene: 4. The germline CDR1 and CDR2 sequences are SGHRS and YFSETQ. The CDR3 spells CASSLQTGSSGANVLTF. CDR3 bases: TGCGCCAGCAGCTTGCAGACAGGGAGCTCTGGGGCCAACGTCCTGACTTTC.

This sequence joins TRBV27 and TRBJ2-7; 8 nucleotides line up with TRBD1. The CDR3 runs to 16 residues. Looked up from germline, CDR1 is MNHEY and CDR2 is SMNVEV (reference sequence). Trimming cost V 3 bases and J 2 bases; bases outside gene matches: 9. CDR3 bases: TGTGCCAGCAGTTTCCATAGAACGACAGGGGCCTACGAGCAGTACTTC. Residues: CASSFHRTTGAYEQYF.